Below, 21 T cell receptor beta chains from the same sample are listed, as sequenced in a study of T cells in Graves' hyperthyroidism and ophthalmopathy. RNA transcripts provided the source from which TCR beta CDR3 regions were amplified. When the TCR CDR3 underwent first-round RT-PCR, the HTBI primer set was used. TCRdb re-analysed the multiplex PCR reads in MiXCR, keeping a single row per CDR3 protein. The repertoire includes 150,000 to 200,000 distinct CDR3 sequences, about 9% of them detected once, and around 20% sits in the top ten. Sequencing was carried out using blood. Every receptor here comes from a woman aged 18-30 years with Graves' hyperthyroidism that later progressed to Graves' ophthalmopathy.

This clonotype was recorded many times. The CDR3 nucleotides are TGTGCCTGGAGCCCGGGACCGCGAAGGTTGAACACTGAAGCTTTCTTT. Its protein product is CAWSPGPRRLNTEAFF. This chain connects TRBV30 to TRBJ1-1, with D tentatively TRBD1 (5 bases). V was shortened by 3 bases and J by 0 bases, with 17 bases between the two germline ends. Germline V gives CDR1 GTSNPN, CDR2 SVGIG (reference sequence). CDR3 size: 16 residues.

Ten or more counts support this clonotype. The chain is built from TRBV7-9 and TRBJ2-7, with 10 bases aligning to TRBD1. This CDR3 has 15 amino acids. Germline values: CDR1 SEHNR, CDR2 FQNEAQ (reference sequence). Trimming removed 4 bases from V and 3 bases from J; junction bases left unmatched: 6. The DNA for the CDR3 is TGTGCCAGCAGCTCCCAGGGGACAGGGGACTACGAGCAGTACTTC. Translating gives CASSSQGTGDYEQYF.

This clonotype was seen a handful of times. This chain links TRBV7-9 with TRBJ1-2; D is possibly TRBD1 (6 bases). Germline V gene data show CDR1 as SEHNR and CDR2 as FQNEAQ (reference sequence). The CDR3 is 12 residues long. With 4 bases removed from V and 8 bases from J, the gap between germline ends came to 11 bases. In DNA form, the CDR3 reads TGTGCCAGCAGCTCGGACAGAGGAGGCTACACCTTC. This codes for CASSSDRGGYTF.

This clonotype was seen only a few times. The V and J genes are TRBV11-3 and TRBJ2-3; perhaps D is TRBD1 or TRBD2 (5 bases each). The ends were cut back, 5 bases at V and 7 bases at J, with 13 bases in the middle. The CDR3 spans 13 residues. Germline V gene lookup returns CDR1 SGHNT and CDR2 YENEEA. CDR3 DNA sequence: TGTGCCAGCAGCGTCGGGACCGAATATACGCAGTATTTT. Translating gives CASSVGTEYTQYF. The full variable domain, rest sourced from reference TRBV11-3 and TRBJ2-3, is EAGVVQSPRYKIIEKKQPVAFWCNPISGHNTLYWYLQNLGQGPELLIRYENEEAVDDSQLPKDRFSAERLKGVDSTLKIQPAELGDSAVYLCASSVGTEYTQYFGPGTRLTVL.

This clonotype was seen repeatedly, ten times or more. This chain uses TRBV4-1 with TRBJ1-1; no definite D call. This CDR3 contains 11 residues. The V end was cut by 8 bases, the J end by 1 base, with 5 bases between. CDR1 is MGHRA, CDR2 YSYEKL, per germline. The CDR3 DNA sequence: TGCGCCAGCGCAGCGAACACTGAAGCTTTCTTT. Translating gives CASAANTEAFF.

The table lists this clonotype with many counts. This sequence joins TRBV6-1 and TRBJ2-1, with 8 bases aligning to TRBD1. The germline CDR1 and CDR2 sequences are MNHNS and SASEGT. The junction had 5 bases not matched to a gene; V was cut back by 2 bases and J by 8 bases. The CDR3 is 14 amino acids. In nucleotides, the CDR3 is TGTGCCAGCAGTGAAAGGCCAGGGGGCGATGAGCAGTTCTTC. This encodes CASSERPGGDEQFF.

This clonotype has a count of ten or more. V is TRBV6-4 and J is TRBJ1-1; no firm D call. The CDR3 loop spans 13 amino acids. The V gene lost 3 bases and the J gene lost 1 base, with 6 bases spanning the gap. The V gene's germline CDR1 is MRHNA and CDR2 SNTAGT. As DNA, the CDR3 is TGTGCCAGCAGTGATCCAGCGAACACTGAAGCTTTCTTT. This codes for CASSDPANTEAFF.

The sample holds one count of this clonotype. The gene calls are TRBV5-1 and TRBJ1-2, with 7 bases aligning to TRBD1. Germline CDR1 SGHRS, CDR2 YFSETQ. The length of the CDR3 is 15 residues. V gave up 6 bases and J gave up 5 bases; unmatched junction bases: 13. The CDR3 region is CASTLDRAASYGYTF. In DNA form, the CDR3 reads TGCGCCAGCACCCTCGACAGGGCCGCATCTTATGGCTACACCTTC.

This clonotype has at least ten counts. V usage is TRBV30 and J usage is TRBJ2-2; D remains unclear. Germline values: CDR1 GTSNPN, CDR2 SVGIG (reference sequence). The V and J ends lost 6 bases and 7 bases respectively, with 6 bases between them. The CDR3 runs to 10 residues. The CDR3 nucleotides are TGTGCCTGCGTTTACGGGGAGCTGTTTTTT. It encodes CACVYGELFF.

Ten or more counts support this clonotype. The chain links TRBV20-1 to TRBJ2-1; 12 bases agree with TRBD2. After removal of 0 bases from V and 7 bases from J, the junction contained 1 base not matched to a gene. Germline-derived CDR1 and CDR2 are DFQATT and SNEGSKA (reference sequence). CDR3 length: 14 residues. CDR3 sequence: CSARDTSGRNEQFF. The CDR3 DNA reads as TGCAGTGCTAGAGATACTAGCGGGAGGAATGAGCAGTTCTTC.

This clonotype has a count of ten or more. The CDR3, as DNA: TGTGCCAGCAGCTTAGAGTATGGCGGGAGGGCCTCGTGGGAGACCCAGTACTTC. Translation gives CASSLEYGGRASWETQYF. V and J are TRBV7-2 and TRBJ2-5; 9 nucleotides match TRBD2. This CDR3 region has 18 residues. Germline values: CDR1 SGHTA, CDR2 FQGNSA. After removal of 1 base from V and 5 bases from J, the junction contained 14 bases not matched to a gene.

The rearrangement uses TRBV4-2 and TRBJ2-7, with D tentatively TRBD1 (5 bases). Between the trimmed V and J ends, which lost 1 base and 0 bases, there was a span of 16 bases. Germline assignment: CDR1 LGHNA and CDR2 YNFKEQ. This CDR3 comprises 17 residues. DNA for the CDR3: TGTGCCAGCAGCCAAGGGAATGGCAGGGCCAGCTCCTACGAGCAGTACTTC. Its translation is CASSQGNGRASSYEQYF.

This clonotype was seen repeatedly, ten times or more. V gene TRBV7-3 combines with J gene TRBJ2-2, with unresolved D. CDR3 length: 12 residues. From germline, CDR1 is SGHTA and CDR2 FQGTGA. Trimming left V 2 bases short and J 6 bases short, with 4 bases between. The CDR3, as DNA: TGTGCCAGCAGCTTAGTGTCCGGGGAGCTGTTTTTT. Its translation: CASSLVSGELFF.

Ten or more counts support this clonotype. The chain has TRBV6-1 and TRBJ2-7; 9 bases align to TRBD1. Germline CDR1 reads MNHNS; CDR2 reads SASEGT. The CDR3 contains 15 residues. V lost 5 bases, J lost 2 bases, and 7 bases stayed unmatched. The CDR3 DNA reads TGTGCCAGCAGTTACGCGGGGACAGGGACCTACGAGCAGTACTTC. Protein: CASSYAGTGTYEQYF.

This clonotype was seen many times. The chain recombines TRBV2 with TRBJ1-5; D gene uncertain. The germline V gene has CDR1 SNHLY and CDR2 FYNNEI. With 3 bases removed from V and 7 bases from J, the gap between germline ends came to 7 bases. This CDR3 contains 12 residues. CDR3 amino acids: CASSEGLQPQHF. DNA of the CDR3: TGTGCCAGCAGTGAGGGGTTGCAGCCCCAGCATTTT.

This clonotype was found many times. The chain links TRBV7-8 to TRBJ2-5, with 12 bases lining up with TRBD2. J lost 3 bases, V lost 5 bases, and 10 bases had no gene match. Germline CDR1 reads SGHVS; CDR2 reads FQNEAQ. The CDR3 runs 17 residues. DNA for the CDR3: TGTGCCAGCAGCCCCGGACTAGCGGGAACGCTAGAAGAGACCCAGTACTTC. It specifies CASSPGLAGTLEETQYF.

Comment on this clonotype: This may stem from a read error, because a much larger clone lies one nucleotide away. The chain carries TRBV3-1 and TRBJ2-4, with D uncertain. This CDR3 has 13 amino acids. Germline assignment: CDR1 LGHDT and CDR2 YNNKEL (reference sequence). The V end was cut by 2 bases, the J end by 6 bases, with 8 bases between. The CDR3 is CASSQTITNIQYF. CDR3 nucleotide sequence: TGTGCCAGCAGCCAAACCATAACAAACATTCAGTACTTC.

In its sample, this clonotype was seen many times. V is TRBV24-1 and J is TRBJ1-5, with 11 bases matching TRBD1. V trimming: 9 bases; J trimming: 6 bases; junction bases outside the gene matches: 3. In germline, CDR1 is KGHDR, CDR2 SFDVKD. The CDR3 covers 13 residues. The CDR3 nucleotides are TGTGCCACCGGGACAGGGGGTTCTCAGCCCCAGCATTTT. Translation gives CATGTGGSQPQHF.

A remark on this clonotype: Here the CDR3 omits its conserved ending phenylalanine or tryptophan, so a read error is the likely source. The chain couples TRBV20-1 to TRBJ1-2, with TRBD1 matching over 7 bases. V lost 8 bases to trimming and J lost 3 bases; unmatched junction nucleotides: 9. The CDR3 covers 13 residues. Germline lookup yields CDR1 DFQATT and CDR2 SNEGSKA (reference sequence). The CDR3 region is CSYISGGDYGYTL. The CDR3 DNA sequence: TGCAGTTATATCTCAGGGGGGGACTATGGCTACACCCTC.

J is TRBJ2-1 and V is TRBV27; 15 positions match TRBD2. This CDR3 is built from 16 residues. V lost 5 bases and J lost 10; bases outside the gene matches: 9. Germline assignment: CDR1 MNHEY and CDR2 SMNVEV (reference sequence). In DNA form, the CDR3 reads TGTGCCAGCAGTCCGCGAGGACTAGCGGGAGGGATGGAGCAGTTCTTC. This codes for CASSPRGLAGGMEQFF.

This clonotype came up many times. The chain links TRBV19 to TRBJ1-1; a possible D gene is TRBD1 (5 bases). Trimming shortened V by 2 bases and J by 5 bases, and 12 bases separated the two germline ends. Germline CDR1 LNHDA, CDR2 SQIVND (reference sequence). The CDR3 sequence is 14 residues long. CDR3 residues: CASSIKGRATEAFF. Written as DNA, the CDR3 is TGTGCCAGTAGTATAAAGGGCAGGGCTACTGAAGCTTTCTTT.